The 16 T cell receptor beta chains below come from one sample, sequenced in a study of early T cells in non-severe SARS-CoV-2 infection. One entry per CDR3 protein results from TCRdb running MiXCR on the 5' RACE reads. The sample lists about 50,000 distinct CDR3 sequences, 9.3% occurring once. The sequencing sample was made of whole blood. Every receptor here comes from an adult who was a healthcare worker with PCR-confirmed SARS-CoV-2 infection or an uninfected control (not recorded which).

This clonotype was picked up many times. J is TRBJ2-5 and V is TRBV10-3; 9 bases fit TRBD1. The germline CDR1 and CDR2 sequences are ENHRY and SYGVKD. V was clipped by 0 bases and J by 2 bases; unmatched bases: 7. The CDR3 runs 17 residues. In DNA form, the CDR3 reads TGTGCCATCAGTGAGTCCCCGACAGGGGGGCATCAAGAGACCCAGTACTTC. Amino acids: CAISESPTGGHQETQYF.

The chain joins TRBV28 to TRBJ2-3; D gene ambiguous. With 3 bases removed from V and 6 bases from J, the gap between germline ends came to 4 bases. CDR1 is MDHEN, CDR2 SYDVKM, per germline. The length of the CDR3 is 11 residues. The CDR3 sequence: CASSLMDTQYF. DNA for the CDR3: TGTGCCAGCAGTTTGATGGATACGCAGTATTTT.

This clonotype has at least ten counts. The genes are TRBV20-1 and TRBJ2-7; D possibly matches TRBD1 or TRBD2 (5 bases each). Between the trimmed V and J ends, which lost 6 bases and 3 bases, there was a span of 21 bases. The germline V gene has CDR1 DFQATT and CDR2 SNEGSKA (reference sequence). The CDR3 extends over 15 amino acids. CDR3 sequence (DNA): TGCAGTGCCGGGGCGGTCCACTCAAACTTCTACGAGCAGTACTTC. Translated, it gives CSAGAVHSNFYEQYF.

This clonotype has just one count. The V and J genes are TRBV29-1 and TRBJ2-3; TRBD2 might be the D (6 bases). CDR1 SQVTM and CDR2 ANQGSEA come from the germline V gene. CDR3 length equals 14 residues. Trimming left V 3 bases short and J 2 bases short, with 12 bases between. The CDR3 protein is CSVDGGSNTDTQYF. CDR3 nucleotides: TGCAGCGTTGATGGGGGGTCTAACACAGATACGCAGTATTTT.

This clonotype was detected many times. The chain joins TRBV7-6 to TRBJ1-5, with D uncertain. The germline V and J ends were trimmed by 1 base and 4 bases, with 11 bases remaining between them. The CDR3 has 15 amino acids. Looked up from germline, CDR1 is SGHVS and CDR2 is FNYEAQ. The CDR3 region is CASSLGAGFNQPQHF. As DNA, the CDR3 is TGTGCCAGCAGCTTAGGAGCCGGATTTAATCAGCCCCAGCATTTT.

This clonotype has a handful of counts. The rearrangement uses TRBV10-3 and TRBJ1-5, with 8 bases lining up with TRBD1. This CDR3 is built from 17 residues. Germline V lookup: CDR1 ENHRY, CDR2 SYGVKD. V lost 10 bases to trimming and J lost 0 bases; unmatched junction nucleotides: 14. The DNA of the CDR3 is TGTGCCACCAGCGGGACAGGCGGACCCTATAGCAATCAGCCCCAGCATTTT. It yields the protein CATSGTGGPYSNQPQHF.

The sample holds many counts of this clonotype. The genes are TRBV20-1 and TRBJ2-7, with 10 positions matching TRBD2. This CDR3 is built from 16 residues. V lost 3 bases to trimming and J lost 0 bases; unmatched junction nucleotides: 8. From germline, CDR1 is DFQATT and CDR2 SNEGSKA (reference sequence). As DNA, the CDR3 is TGCAGTGCTAGTGGGGGACTAGCGAATAGCTCCTACGAGCAGTACTTC. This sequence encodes CSASGGLANSSYEQYF.

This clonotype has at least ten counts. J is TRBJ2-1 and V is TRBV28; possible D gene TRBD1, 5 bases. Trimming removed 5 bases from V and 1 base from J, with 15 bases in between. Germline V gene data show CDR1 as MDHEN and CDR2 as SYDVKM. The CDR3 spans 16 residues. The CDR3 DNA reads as TGTGCCAGCAGTCCCCGATCAGGGTCGTCCTACAATGAGCAGTTCTTC. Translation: CASSPRSGSSYNEQFF.

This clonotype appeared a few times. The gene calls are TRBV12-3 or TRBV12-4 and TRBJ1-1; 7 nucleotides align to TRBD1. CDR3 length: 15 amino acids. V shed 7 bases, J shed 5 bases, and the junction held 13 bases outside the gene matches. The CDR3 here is CASITGGTVGTEAFF. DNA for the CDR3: TGTGCCAGCATTACCGGAGGGACAGTGGGAACTGAAGCTTTCTTT.

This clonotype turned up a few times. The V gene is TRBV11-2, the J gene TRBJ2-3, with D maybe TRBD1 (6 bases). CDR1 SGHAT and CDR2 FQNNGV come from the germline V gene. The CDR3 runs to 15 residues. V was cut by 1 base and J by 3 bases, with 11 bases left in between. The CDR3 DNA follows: TGTGCCAGCAGCTTAGGCAGGGGTAGGACAGATACGCAGTATTTT. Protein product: CASSLGRGRTDTQYF.

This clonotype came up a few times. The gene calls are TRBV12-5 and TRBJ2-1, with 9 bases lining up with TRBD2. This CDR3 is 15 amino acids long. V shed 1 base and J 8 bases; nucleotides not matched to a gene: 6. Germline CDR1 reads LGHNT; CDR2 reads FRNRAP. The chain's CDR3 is CASGLGLAAFDEQFF. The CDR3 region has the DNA TGTGCTAGTGGTTTGGGACTAGCGGCCTTCGATGAGCAGTTCTTC.

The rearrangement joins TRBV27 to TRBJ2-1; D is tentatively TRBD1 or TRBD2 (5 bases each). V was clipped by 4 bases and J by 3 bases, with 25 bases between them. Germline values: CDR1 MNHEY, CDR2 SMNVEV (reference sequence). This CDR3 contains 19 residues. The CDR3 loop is CASSYEGLIAGGFYNEQFF. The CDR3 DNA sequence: TGTGCCAGCAGTTACGAGGGGTTGATCGCGGGTGGATTCTACAATGAGCAGTTCTTC.

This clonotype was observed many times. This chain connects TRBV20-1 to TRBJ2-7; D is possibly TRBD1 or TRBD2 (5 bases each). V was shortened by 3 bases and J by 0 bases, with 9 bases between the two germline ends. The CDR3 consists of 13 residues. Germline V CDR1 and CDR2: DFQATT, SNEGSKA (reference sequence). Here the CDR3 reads CSARGDSSYEQYF. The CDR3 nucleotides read TGCAGTGCTAGGGGAGACAGCTCCTACGAGCAGTACTTC.

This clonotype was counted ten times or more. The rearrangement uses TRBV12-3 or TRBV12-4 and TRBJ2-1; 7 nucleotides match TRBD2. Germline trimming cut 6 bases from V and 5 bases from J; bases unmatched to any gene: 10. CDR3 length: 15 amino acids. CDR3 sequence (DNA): TGTGCCAGCAGACCTGGGCTAGCGGAAAACAATGAGCAGTTCTTC. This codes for CASRPGLAENNEQFF.

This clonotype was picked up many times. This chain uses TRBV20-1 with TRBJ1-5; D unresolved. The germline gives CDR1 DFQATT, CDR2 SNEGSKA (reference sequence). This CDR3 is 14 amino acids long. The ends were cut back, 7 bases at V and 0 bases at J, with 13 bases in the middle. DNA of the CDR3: TGCAGTGTTCCGACTGAATATAGCAATCAGCCCCAGCATTTT. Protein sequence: CSVPTEYSNQPQHF.

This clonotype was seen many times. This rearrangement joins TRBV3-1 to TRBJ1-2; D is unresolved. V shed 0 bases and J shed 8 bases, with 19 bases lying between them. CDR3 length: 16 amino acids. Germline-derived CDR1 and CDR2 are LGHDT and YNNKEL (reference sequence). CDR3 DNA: TGTGCCAGCAGCCAAGACTCTGGGAAGGGTAATGGCGGCTACACCTTC. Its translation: CASSQDSGKGNGGYTF.